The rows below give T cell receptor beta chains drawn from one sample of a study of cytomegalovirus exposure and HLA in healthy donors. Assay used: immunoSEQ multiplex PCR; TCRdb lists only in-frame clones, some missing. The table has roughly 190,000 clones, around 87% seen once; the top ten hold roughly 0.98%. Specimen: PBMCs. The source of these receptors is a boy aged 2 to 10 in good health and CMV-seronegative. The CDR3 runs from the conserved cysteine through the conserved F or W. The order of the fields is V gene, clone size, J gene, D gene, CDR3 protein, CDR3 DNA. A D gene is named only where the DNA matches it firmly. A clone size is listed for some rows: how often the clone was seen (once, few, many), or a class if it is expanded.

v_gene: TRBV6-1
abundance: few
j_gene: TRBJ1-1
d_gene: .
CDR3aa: CASSEGYVTEAFF
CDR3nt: TGTGCCAGCAGTGAAGGCTACGTAACGGAAGCTTTCTTT

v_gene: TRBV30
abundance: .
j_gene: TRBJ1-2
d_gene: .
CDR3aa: CAWREVWQGYTF
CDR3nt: TGTGCCTGGAGAGAGGTTTGGCAAGGCTACACCTTC

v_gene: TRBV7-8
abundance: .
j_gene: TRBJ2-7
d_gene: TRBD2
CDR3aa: CASSPPAGLAGVYEQYF
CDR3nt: TGTGCCAGCAGCCCTCCTGCGGGACTAGCGGGAGTTTACGAGCAGTACTTC

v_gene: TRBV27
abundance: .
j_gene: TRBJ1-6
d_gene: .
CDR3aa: CASSFNIRSPLHF
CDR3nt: TGTGCCAGCAGTTTTAACATCCGTTCACCCCTCCACTTT

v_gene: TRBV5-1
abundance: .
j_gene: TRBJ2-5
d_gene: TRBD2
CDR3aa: CASSSGLVAAPETQYF
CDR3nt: TGCGCCAGCAGCTCGGGACTAGTTGCTGCCCCCGAGACCCAGTACTTC

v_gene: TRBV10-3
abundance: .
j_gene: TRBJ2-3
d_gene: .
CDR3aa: CAITGGSSTDTQYF
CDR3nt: TGTGCCATCACGGGGGGCTCTAGCACAGATACGCAGTATTTT

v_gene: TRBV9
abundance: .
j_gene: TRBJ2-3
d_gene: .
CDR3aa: CASSVGSEGDTQYF
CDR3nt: TGTGCCAGCAGCGTAGGATCTGAGGGTGATACGCAGTATTTT

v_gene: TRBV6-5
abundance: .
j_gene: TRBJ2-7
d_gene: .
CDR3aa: CASSYSAAAEQYF
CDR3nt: TGTGCCAGCAGTTACTCTGCGGCGGCTGAGCAGTACTTC

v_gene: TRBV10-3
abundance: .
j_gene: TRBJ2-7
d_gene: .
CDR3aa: CASEDNSYEQYF
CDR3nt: TGTGCCAGCGAGGACAACTCCTACGAGCAGTACTTC

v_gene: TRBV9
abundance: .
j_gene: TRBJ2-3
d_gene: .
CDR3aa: CASSVELASDTQYF
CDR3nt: TGTGCCAGCAGCGTAGAACTAGCCTCAGATACGCAGTATTTT

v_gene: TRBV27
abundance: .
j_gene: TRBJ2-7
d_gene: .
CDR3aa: CASSTGVRNEQYF
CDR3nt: TGTGCCAGCAGTACAGGAGTACGAAACGAGCAGTACTTC

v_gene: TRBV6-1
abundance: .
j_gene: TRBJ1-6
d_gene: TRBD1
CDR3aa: CASTTGTGINSPLHF
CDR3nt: TGTGCCAGCACGACCGGGACAGGGATTAATTCCCCCCTCCACTTT